The 24 T cell receptor beta chains below all came from one sample that was sequenced in a study of early T cells in non-severe SARS-CoV-2 infection (dated by TCRdb to the early 2020s). Library generation was performed with 5' RACE. The sequencer was a NextSeq 500. TCRdb reprocessed the public reads (quality trimming at Q25 with fastp, clone calling with MiXCR) and kept in-frame beta chains. Each CDR3 protein gets just one entry, which takes the most common genes and DNA from the rows behind it. The sample yields 25,000 to 30,000 distinct CDR3 sequences; roughly 4.5% were counted once. Of the sample, 4.5% to 7% is held by the ten largest clones. Input material: whole blood. The receptor set was obtained from an adult who was a healthcare worker with PCR-confirmed SARS-CoV-2 infection or an uninfected control (not recorded which).

This clonotype appeared many times. The J gene is TRBJ2-2, the V gene TRBV6-2 or TRBV6-3, with 8 nucleotides matching TRBD1. The CDR3 spans 17 residues. Germline V CDR1 and CDR2: MNHEY, SVGEGT. V lost 7 bases to trimming and J lost 0 bases; unmatched junction nucleotides: 10. CDR3 amino acids: CASIRSGTGANTGELFF. The DNA for the CDR3 is TGTGCCAGCATCCGCTCCGGGACAGGCGCGAACACCGGGGAGCTGTTTTTT.

This clonotype came up many times. The chain has TRBV18 and TRBJ1-2; 7 nucleotides align to TRBD1. The germline V gene encodes CDR1 KGHSH and CDR2 LQKENI. This CDR3 spans 16 amino acids. V shed 6 bases and J 7 bases; nucleotides not matched to a gene: 17. CDR3 nucleotide sequence: TGTGCCAGCTCCCGACAGGGCGGAAGTGAAATCGGTGGCTACACCTTC. It specifies CASSRQGGSEIGGYTF.

This clonotype counts as medium-sized. The J gene is TRBJ2-5, the V gene TRBV6-6, with 9 bases lining up with TRBD2. Germline trimming cut 4 bases from V and 2 bases from J; bases unmatched to any gene: 2. Germline V gene data show CDR1 as MNHNY and CDR2 as SVGAGI (reference sequence). This CDR3 has 14 amino acids. The CDR3 coding sequence is TGTGCCAGCAGTTCTACTAGCGGGCAAGAGACCCAGTACTTC. Translating gives CASSSTSGQETQYF.

This clonotype was recorded many times. The chain carries TRBV12-3 or TRBV12-4 and TRBJ1-5; 7 positions agree with TRBD1. V lost 4 bases and J lost 5; bases outside the gene matches: 8. The CDR3 runs 15 residues. The CDR3 DNA is TGTGCCAGCAGTTCGACAGGGAGAAACGATCAGCCCCAGCATTTT. Translation: CASSSTGRNDQPQHF.

This clonotype showed up many times. This chain links TRBV6-1 with TRBJ2-7; TRBD1 is a possible D gene (5 bases). V lost 8 bases, J lost 0 bases, and 11 bases lay in between. Germline V gene lookup returns CDR1 MNHNS and CDR2 SASEGT. This CDR3 is 13 amino acids long. CDR3 coding DNA: TGTGCCAGCCGGTCAGGGCGCTCCTACGAGCAGTACTTC. Translating gives CASRSGRSYEQYF.

This clonotype showed up many times. The genes are TRBV10-3 and TRBJ2-3; 9 bases align to TRBD2. The J segment lost 2 bases and the V segment lost 10 bases, leaving 7 bases of the junction unmatched. There are 14 residues in the CDR3. Germline lookup yields CDR1 ENHRY and CDR2 SYGVKD. Here the CDR3 reads CASSGGGDTDTQYF. Written as DNA, the CDR3 is TGTGCCAGCTCGGGCGGGGGGGACACAGATACGCAGTATTTT.

This clonotype has ten or more counts. This chain connects TRBV7-9 to TRBJ2-5; 7 nucleotides line up with TRBD2. Trimming removed 2 bases from V and 5 bases from J; junction bases left unmatched: 8. This CDR3 comprises 15 residues. Germline values: CDR1 SEHNR, CDR2 FQNEAQ (reference sequence). The chain's CDR3 is CASSLPFSGDETQYF. The CDR3 DNA is TGTGCCAGCAGCTTACCATTCAGCGGGGACGAGACCCAGTACTTC.

The table lists this clonotype with many counts. This rearrangement joins TRBV6-2 or TRBV6-3 to TRBJ1-5; weak D call: TRBD1 (5 bases). CDR3 length equals 17 residues. In germline, CDR1 is MNHEY, CDR2 SVGEGT. Trimming removed 2 bases at V and 2 bases at J, with 16 bases between. CDR3 bases: TGTGCCAGCAGTTACGGGGTGGATAGGGGTGGCAATCAGCCCCAGCATTTT. It is translated as CASSYGVDRGGNQPQHF.

By share of the sample, this clonotype is medium-sized. Written as DNA, the CDR3 is TGTGCCAGCAGCCAAGACACAGATACGCAGTATTTT. Protein sequence: CASSQDTDTQYF. This chain uses TRBV7-8 with TRBJ2-3, with unresolved D. V was trimmed by 5 bases and J by 2 bases, leaving 5 bases between them. Germline V CDR1 and CDR2: SGHVS, FQNEAQ. CDR3 length: 12 residues. Variable domain in full (rest from reference TRBV7-8 and TRBJ2-3): GAGVSQSPRYKVAKRGQDVALRCDPISGHVSLFWYQQALGQGPEFLTYFQNEAQLDKSGLPSDRFFAERPEGSVSTLKIQRTQQEDSAVYLCASSQDTDTQYFGPGTRLTVL.

The sample holds many counts of this clonotype. The rearrangement links TRBV6-5 to TRBJ2-1; 13 bases align to TRBD2. V lost 5 bases and J lost 9; bases outside the gene matches: 7. Germline CDR1 and CDR2: MNHEY and SVGAGI. This CDR3 comprises 15 residues. The CDR3 protein is CASSAGTSGVGEQFF. The CDR3 DNA is TGTGCCAGCAGTGCCGGGACTAGCGGGGTAGGTGAGCAGTTCTTC.

This clonotype was found many times. This sequence joins TRBV25-1 and TRBJ1-1; TRBD1 matches 7 bases. Germline lookup yields CDR1 MGHDK and CDR2 SYGVNS. The CDR3 runs to 13 residues. Unmatched junction bases numbered 1, after V lost 6 bases and J lost 0 bases. DNA for the CDR3: TGTGCCAGCAGCAGGGGGGTGAACACTGAAGCTTTCTTT. Encoded protein: CASSRGVNTEAFF. The whole variable domain, remainder taken from reference TRBV25-1 and TRBJ1-1, is EADIYQTPRYLVIGTGKKITLECSQTMGHDKMYWYQQDPGMELHLIHYSYGVNSTEKGDLSSESTVSRIRTEHFPLTLESARPSHTSQYLCASSRGVNTEAFFGQGTRLTVV.

Ten or more counts support this clonotype. This chain joins TRBV7-3 and TRBJ2-3; 9 nucleotides align to TRBD2. The V gene's germline CDR1 is SGHTA and CDR2 FQGTGA. The V and J ends lost 4 bases and 5 bases, in that order; junction bases with no gene match: 7. The CDR3 spans 15 residues. The CDR3 protein is CASSSQYSGGDTQYF. As DNA, the CDR3 is TGTGCCAGCAGCTCCCAGTATAGCGGGGGAGATACGCAGTATTTT. Based on the CDR3 plus reference TRBV7-3 and TRBJ2-3, the full variable domain is GAGVSQTPSNKVTEKGKYVELRCDPISGHTALYWYRQSLGQGPEFLIYFQGTGAADDSGLPNDRFFAVRPEGSVSTLKIQRTERGDSAVYLCASSSQYSGGDTQYFGPGTRLTVL.

This clonotype was seen many times. This rearrangement joins TRBV5-4 to TRBJ2-5, with TRBD2 matching over 8 bases. Per the germline V gene, CDR1 is SGHNT and CDR2 is YYREEE (reference sequence). This CDR3 region has 16 residues. With V trimmed by 0 bases and J by 1 base, 5 bases remained unmatched. The DNA of the CDR3 is TGTGCCAGCAGCTTGGAGACGGGGGGGCGCCAAGAGACCCAGTACTTC. Encoded protein: CASSLETGGRQETQYF. Using reference TRBV5-4 and TRBJ2-5 for the parts outside the CDR3, the full variable domain is ETGVTQSPTHLIKTRGQQVTLRCSSQSGHNTVSWYQQALGQGPQFIFQYYREEENGRGNFPPRFSGLQFPNYSSELNVNALELDDSALYLCASSLETGGRQETQYFGPGTRLLVL.

This clonotype was counted many times. The genes are TRBV28 and TRBJ2-7; D is undetermined. V was pared by 2 bases and J by 3 bases, with 17 bases between. The CDR3 runs 16 residues. CDR1 and CDR2 (germline): MDHEN, SYDVKM. Here the CDR3 DNA reads TGTGCCAGCAGTTTAGTGGGTCAGGCCGGGTACTACGAGCAGTACTTC. This sequence encodes CASSLVGQAGYYEQYF.

This clonotype has ten or more counts. The chain links TRBV5-5 to TRBJ2-4; D gene ambiguous. Trimming left V 4 bases short and J 6 bases short, with 14 bases between. CDR1 is SGHKS, CDR2 YYEKEE, per germline (reference sequence). This CDR3 is 14 amino acids long. The CDR3 nucleotides read TGTGCCAGCAGCCCCCAGCCAGGCGGAAACATTCAGTACTTC. Its protein product is CASSPQPGGNIQYF.

There are many counts of this clonotype. V and J are TRBV5-1 and TRBJ2-3; TRBD2 might be the D (7 bases). Germline V gives CDR1 SGHRS, CDR2 YFSETQ. The ends were cut back, 0 bases at V and 3 bases at J, with 14 bases in the middle. The CDR3 extends over 16 amino acids. CDR3 DNA sequence: TGCGCCAGCAGCTTGGCGATGGGGGGGCCAACAGATACGCAGTATTTT. Translation gives CASSLAMGGPTDTQYF.

In its sample, this clonotype was seen many times. V usage is TRBV20-1 and J usage is TRBJ2-1; TRBD1 matches at 8 bases. This CDR3 has 13 residues. Unmatched junction bases numbered 4, after V lost 3 bases and J lost 6 bases. Per germline, CDR1 DFQATT and CDR2 SNEGSKA (reference sequence). CDR3 nucleotides: TGCAGTGCTAGGCCCGGGACAGGCAATGAGCAGTTCTTC. Protein sequence: CSARPGTGNEQFF.

The sample holds many counts of this clonotype. The rearrangement links TRBV6-2 or TRBV6-3 to TRBJ2-5; D may be TRBD2 (6 bases). Trimming took 2 bases from V and 7 from J, leaving 11 bases between them. CDR3 size: 13 residues. The germline gives CDR1 MNHEY, CDR2 SVGEGT. The CDR3 here is CASSYGTSATQYF. The DNA for the CDR3 is TGTGCCAGCAGTTACGGGACTTCGGCGACCCAGTACTTC.

In this sample, this clonotype turned up many times. The rearrangement uses TRBV6-2 or TRBV6-3 and TRBJ2-3, with D maybe TRBD2 (6 bases). The germline V gene has CDR1 MNHEY and CDR2 SVGEGT. The CDR3 is 16 residues long. V lost 8 bases, J lost 0 bases, and 18 bases lay in between. In nucleotides, the CDR3 is TGTGCCAGCGGCCATGGGTCTAGCGAAAGCACAGATACGCAGTATTTT. This codes for CASGHGSSESTDTQYF.

This clonotype was observed many times. This CDR3 is CASSYGLAGDSYNEQFF. Here the CDR3 DNA reads TGTGCCAGCAGTTACGGACTAGCGGGGGACTCCTACAATGAGCAGTTCTTC. The chain is built from TRBV12-3 or TRBV12-4 and TRBJ2-1, with 13 bases that match TRBD2. After removal of 4 bases from V and 0 bases from J, the junction contained 3 bases not matched to a gene. This CDR3 has 17 amino acids.

This clonotype was counted at least ten times. The chain carries TRBV5-4 and TRBJ1-6, with 8 bases aligning to TRBD1. The CDR3 consists of 17 residues. Germline V CDR1 and CDR2: SGHNT, YYREEE (reference sequence). V shed 4 bases, J shed 0 bases, and the junction held 6 bases outside the gene matches. CDR3 DNA sequence: TGTGCCAGCAGCCGGGGACAGGACCGCTCCTATAATTCACCCCTCCACTTT. It yields the protein CASSRGQDRSYNSPLHF.

This clonotype showed up many times. The chain is built from TRBV1 and TRBJ2-4; the table's TRBD2 call for D was not verified on the DNA. TRBV1 is recorded as a pseudogene. This CDR3 spans 17 amino acids. CDR3 nucleotide sequence: TGCACCAGCAGCCAGGGACTAGCGGACCCAGCCAAAAACATTCAGTACTTC. Its protein product is CTSSQGLADPAKNIQYF.

The genes are TRBV6-4 and TRBJ2-3; 10 positions match TRBD2. The germline gives CDR1 MRHNA, CDR2 SNTAGT. The CDR3 runs to 15 residues. The V gene end was trimmed by 5 bases and the J gene end by 0 bases; junction bases not matched to a gene: 2. The CDR3 region has the DNA TGTGCCAGCAGTCCTAGCGGGGGAAGCACAGATACGCAGTATTTT. Protein sequence: CASSPSGGSTDTQYF.

There are many counts of this clonotype. The chain carries TRBV6-2 or TRBV6-3 and TRBJ2-4; 8 bases match TRBD2. With V trimmed by 6 bases and J by 7 bases, 5 bases remained unmatched. This CDR3 comprises 13 residues. Per the germline V gene, CDR1 is MNHEY and CDR2 is SVGEGT. CDR3: CASSPGGMNIQYF. CDR3 coding DNA: TGTGCCAGCAGCCCGGGAGGGATGAACATTCAGTACTTC.